This passage covers 15 T cell receptor beta chains from one sample sequenced in a study of T cell responses to AZD1222 COVID-19 vaccine. The repertoire was sequenced with immunoSEQ multiplex PCR; TCRdb's copy has only in-frame clones and lacks some. The sample lists 65,000 to 80,000 clones; 83% were seen once. The specimen comprised peripheral blood, sampled 28 days after the second AZD1222 dose. The receptors were sampled from an adult who received the AZD1222 COVID-19 vaccine.

The chain is built from TRBV2 and TRBJ2-7, with 9 positions matching TRBD1. The CDR3 covers 14 residues. The V gene end was trimmed by 6 bases and the J gene end by 3 bases; junction bases not matched to a gene: 6. CDR1 and CDR2 from the germline V gene are SNHLY and FYNNEI. CDR3 loop: CASRDRGKIYEQYF. DNA for the CDR3: TGTGCCAGCAGAGACAGGGGGAAGATCTACGAGCAGTACTTC. Drawing the rest from reference TRBV2 and TRBJ2-7, the complete variable domain is EPEVTQTPSHQVTQMGQEVILRCVPISNHLYFYWYRQILGQKVEFLVSFYNNEISEKSEIFDDQFSVERPDGSNFTLKIRSTKLEDSAMYFCASRDRGKIYEQYFGPGTRLTVT.

V gene TRBV30 combines with J gene TRBJ2-3; D gene uncertain. The V gene's germline CDR1 is GTSNPN and CDR2 SVGIG (reference sequence). Trimming took 0 bases from V and 5 from J, leaving 3 bases between them. CDR3 length equals 11 residues. CDR3 DNA sequence: TGTGCCTGGAGTGTGCAAGATACGCAGTATTTT. As protein: CAWSVQDTQYF.

The V and J genes are TRBV14 and TRBJ1-1, with 7 bases identical to TRBD1. The V gene end was trimmed by 3 bases and the J gene end by 1 base; junction bases not matched to a gene: 5. Germline V gene sequence: CDR1 SGHDN, CDR2 FVKESK. The length of the CDR3 is 15 residues. In DNA, the CDR3 is TGTGCCAGCAGCCACCCTGACAGGGCGAACACTGAAGCTTTCTTT. Translating it yields CASSHPDRANTEAFF.

This clone was observed a handful of times. The chain is built from TRBV19 and TRBJ1-5, with D perhaps TRBD1 (5 bases). Germline V gene data show CDR1 as LNHDA and CDR2 as SQIVND (reference sequence). V gave up 5 bases and J gave up 5 bases, with 10 bases separating them. The CDR3 has 13 amino acids. The CDR3 here is CASSRQLDQPQHF. CDR3 bases: TGTGCCAGTAGTCGACAGCTAGATCAGCCCCAGCATTTT.

This rearrangement joins TRBV29-1 to TRBJ1-3; D ambiguous. The germline V gene has CDR1 SQVTM and CDR2 ANQGSEA. The CDR3 length is 11 residues. V was clipped by 4 bases and J by 8 bases, with 9 bases between them. CDR3 DNA sequence: TGCAGCGTTGGACTATGGGACACCATATATTTT. This encodes CSVGLWDTIYF.

This sequence joins TRBV6-1 and TRBJ2-2; D might be TRBD2 (5 bases). The germline V and J ends were trimmed by 3 bases and 9 bases, with 17 bases remaining between them. The CDR3 consists of 15 residues. CDR1 MNHNS and CDR2 SASEGT come from the germline V gene. CDR3 nucleotides: TGTGCCAGCAGTGATAGAGGGAATCCTTCTTGGGAGCTGTTTTTT. Translated, it gives CASSDRGNPSWELFF.

The chain carries TRBV5-4 and TRBJ2-5; TRBD2 aligns across 10 bases. The junction had 5 bases not matched to a gene; V was cut back by 1 base and J by 2 bases. Germline V gives CDR1 SGHNT, CDR2 YYREEE (reference sequence). The CDR3 is made up of 16 amino acids. CDR3 protein: CASSLFSGGKQETQYF. The CDR3 DNA reads TGTGCCAGCAGCTTGTTTAGCGGGGGGAAACAAGAGACCCAGTACTTC. The complete variable domain, with remaining parts taken from reference TRBV5-4 and TRBJ2-5, reads ETGVTQSPTHLIKTRGQQVTLRCSSQSGHNTVSWYQQALGQGPQFIFQYYREEENGRGNFPPRFSGLQFPNYSSELNVNALELDDSALYLCASSLFSGGKQETQYFGPGTRLLVL.

The genes are TRBV28 and TRBJ1-3, with 7 bases identical to TRBD1. In germline, CDR1 is MDHEN, CDR2 SYDVKM. This CDR3 has 16 residues. With V trimmed by 5 bases and J by 0 bases, 7 bases remained unmatched. CDR3 sequence reads: CASSLLQGTSGNTIYF. DNA for the CDR3: TGTGCCAGCAGTCTCTTACAGGGGACCTCTGGAAACACCATATATTTT.

This chain connects TRBV7-3 to TRBJ2-2, with TRBD2 identical over 7 bases. Germline loops: CDR1 SGHTA, CDR2 FQGTGA. The V gene end was trimmed by 2 bases and the J gene end by 6 bases; junction bases not matched to a gene: 15. This CDR3 is 18 amino acids long. For the CDR3, the DNA is TGTGCCAGCAGCTTAGGGTTAGCGGGTTCGAGCTATGCCGGGGAGCTGTTTTTT. Translated, it gives CASSLGLAGSSYAGELFF. Filled out from reference TRBV7-3 and TRBJ2-2, the complete variable domain reads GAGVSQTPSNKVTEKGKYVELRCDPISGHTALYWYRQSLGQGPEFLIYFQGTGAADDSGLPNDRFFAVRPEGSVSTLKIQRTERGDSAVYLCASSLGLAGSSYAGELFFGEGSRLTVL.

This rearrangement joins TRBV5-5 to TRBJ2-7; TRBD2 matches at 7 bases. After removal of 6 bases from V and 3 bases from J, the junction contained 9 bases not matched to a gene. The CDR3 is 14 amino acids. Germline V gene lookup returns CDR1 SGHKS and CDR2 YYEKEE (reference sequence). The CDR3 coding sequence is TGTGCCAGCACGCCTCCCGGGGGGTTCTACGAGCAGTACTTC. Protein: CASTPPGGFYEQYF.

The V call is TRBV28, the J call TRBJ1-1, with TRBD1 identical over 9 bases. J was trimmed by 11 bases and V by 8 bases; bases with no gene match: 6. This CDR3 spans 11 amino acids. CDR1 MDHEN and CDR2 SYDVKM come from the germline V gene. The CDR3 is CASENRGRAFF. The CDR3 DNA follows: TGTGCCAGCGAGAACAGGGGGCGGGCTTTCTTT.

The J gene is TRBJ2-2, the V gene TRBV5-1, with 10 bases identical to TRBD2. The CDR3 contains 15 residues. V lost 1 base and J lost 7; bases outside the gene matches: 4. Germline lookup yields CDR1 SGHRS and CDR2 YFSETQ. The CDR3 region has the DNA TGCGCCAGCAGCTTGAGCGGGAGGGCGTTCGGGGAGCTGTTTTTT. Translated: CASSLSGRAFGELFF.

This clone was seen only once. CDR3 bases: TGTGCCAGCAGCTTACCCCGTTTGGGGAGCATTCAGTACTTC. Its protein is CASSLPRLGSIQYF. The chain joins TRBV28 to TRBJ2-4, with D tentatively TRBD2 (5 bases). Germline CDR1 MDHEN, CDR2 SYDVKM. This CDR3 contains 14 residues. Trimming shortened V by 6 bases and J by 9 bases, and 18 bases separated the two germline ends.

This clone was detected once. The V call is TRBV27, the J call TRBJ2-2, with unresolved D. This CDR3 spans 12 amino acids. Per the germline V gene, CDR1 is MNHEY and CDR2 is SMNVEV (reference sequence). Trimming removed 2 bases at V and 8 bases at J, with 6 bases between. The DNA of the CDR3 is TGTGCCAGCAGTTTAAACTCTGGGGAGCTGTTTTTT. This encodes CASSLNSGELFF.

The chain recombines TRBV19 with TRBJ1-4; D remains unclear. The CDR3 contains 15 residues. The V gene's germline CDR1 is LNHDA and CDR2 SQIVND (reference sequence). V dropped 6 bases and J dropped 0 bases, with 11 bases sitting between them. DNA of the CDR3: TGTGCCAGTAGCCTCAGCGGAGCAACTAATGAAAAACTGTTTTTT. It is translated as CASSLSGATNEKLFF.